This T cell receptor (beta chain) is from a study of radiation and T cells in renal cell carcinoma. Study overall: Nephrectomy followed 15 Gy stereotactic body radiation by 4 weeks. Study-level results: In blood, top tumor clones expanded by 2 weeks, shrinking by 4.

Sequencing used immunoSEQ multiplex PCR; TCRdb keeps in-frame clones, though not all of them. In the table there are tens of thousands of clones, just over 85% of which are singletons. This clone showed up just once. The target antigen is unknown. V gave up 7 bases and J gave up 2 bases, with 9 bases separating them. The germline V gene encodes CDR1 GTSNPN and CDR2 SVGIG (reference sequence). The CDR3 has 13 amino acids. The time point: blood 2 weeks post-SBRT. Treatment reported: 15 Gy SBRT to primary tumor, nephrectomy 4 weeks later. After SBRT, blood was collected at 2 and 4 weeks, plus baseline. The patient's renal cell carcinoma had clear cell pathology.

Sequenced material: blood, taken from a patient whose treatment included radiotherapy and nephrectomy. J is TRBJ1-6 and V is TRBV30; D call uncertain. The sequence came from a woman in her 50s with renal cell carcinoma. As DNA, the CDR3 is TGTGCCTACTCACGGACCTATAATTCACCCCTCCACTTT. Translated: CAYSRTYNSPLHF.